A few counts support the clone carrying this T cell receptor (beta chain). The antigen is undetermined. This specimen comes from a study of post-analysis software for immune sequencing data. Study-wide background: The cohort encompassed relapsing-remitting, secondary progressive and progressive-relapsing multiple sclerosis disease courses.

CDR3 size: 16 residues. The germline V gene has CDR1 SGHAT and CDR2 FQDESV (reference sequence). The V segment lost 5 bases and the J segment 0 bases; nucleotides outside the gene matches: 4. Points from the study as a whole: For normalized Chao1 diversity, multiple sclerosis patients scored significantly lower than controls did. Patients had higher frequencies than controls of roughly five TRBV segments, including TRBV5-6, TRBV5-1 and TRBV20-1.

Tagging with unique molecular identifiers was a feature of the TCR beta cDNA libraries. TCRdb re-called the PCR reads with MiXCR, one entry per CDR3 protein. In the table there are 750,000 to 950,000 distinct CDR3 sequences, about 45% of which are singletons. The sequenced sample consisted of blood. The chain is built from TRBV11-1 and TRBJ2-1; TRBD2 agrees at 10 bases. This TCR was sampled from a girl aged 10 to 17 with multiple sclerosis. The CDR3 coding sequence is TGTGCCAGCAGCCGCGAGCGGGAGGGCTCCTACAATGAGCAGTTCTTC. Residues: CASSREREGSYNEQFF. Complete variable domain (other parts from reference TRBV11-1 and TRBJ2-1): EAEVAQSPRYKITEKSQAVAFWCDPISGHATLYWYRQILGQGPELLVQFQDESVVDDSQLPKDRFSAERLKGVDSTLKIQPAELGDSAMYLCASSREREGSYNEQFFGPGTRLTVL.